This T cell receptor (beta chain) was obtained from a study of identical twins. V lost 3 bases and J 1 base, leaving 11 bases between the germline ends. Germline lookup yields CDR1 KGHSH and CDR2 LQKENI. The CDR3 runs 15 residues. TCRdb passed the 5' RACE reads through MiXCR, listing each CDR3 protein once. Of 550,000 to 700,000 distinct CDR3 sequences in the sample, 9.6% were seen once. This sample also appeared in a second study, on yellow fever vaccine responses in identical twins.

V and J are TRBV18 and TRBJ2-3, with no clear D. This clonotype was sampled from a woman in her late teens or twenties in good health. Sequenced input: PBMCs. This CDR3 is CASSPASAGTDTQYF. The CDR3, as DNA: TGTGCCAGCTCACCGGCGAGTGCTGGCACAGATACGCAGTATTTT.